This entry lists 15 T cell receptor beta chains sequenced from one sample in a study of technical replicates of blood from a handful of donors. The data were produced by immunoSEQ multiplex PCR, yet TCRdb's version contains in-frame clones alone and is incomplete. The sample has tens of thousands of clones, approximately 98% seen once; the top ten hold approximately 0.21%. Sequencing was carried out using T cells isolated from PBMCs. These receptors were taken from a human donor in good health.

The gene calls are TRBV7-9 and TRBJ2-3, with 7 bases that match TRBD1. This CDR3 is 15 amino acids long. The germline V gene encodes CDR1 SEHNR and CDR2 FQNEAQ (reference sequence). V trimming: 5 bases; J trimming: 2 bases; junction bases outside the gene matches: 7. The CDR3 sequence: CASSTRTGFTDTQYF. CDR3 in DNA: TGTGCCAGCAGCACCCGGACAGGCTTCACAGATACGCAGTATTTT.

The CDR3 spells CSVTGRGRAGGGYEQYF. CDR3 coding DNA: TGCAGCGTTACCGGACGGGGTCGAGCGGGAGGTGGATACGAGCAGTACTTC. The chain employs TRBV29-1 and TRBJ2-7; 9 positions match TRBD2. The ends lost 5 bases at V and 4 bases at J; junction bases unmatched: 18. The length of the CDR3 is 17 residues. Looked up from germline, CDR1 is SQVTM and CDR2 is ANQGSEA.

This chain uses TRBV25-1 with TRBJ1-2; TRBD1 might be the D (5 bases). CDR3 length equals 12 residues. Trimming took off 4 bases at V and 2 bases at J, with 5 bases between the two ends. Germline V lookup: CDR1 MGHDK, CDR2 SYGVNS. CDR3 residues: CASSGQNYGYTF. Written as DNA, the CDR3 is TGTGCCAGCAGTGGACAGAACTATGGCTACACCTTC.

The chain uses TRBV5-4 and TRBJ2-5, with D unclear. Germline lookup yields CDR1 SGHNT and CDR2 YYREEE (reference sequence). V was shortened by 0 bases and J by 1 base, with 10 bases between the two germline ends. The CDR3 contains 15 residues. This chain's CDR3 is CASSLAPTGQETQYF. The CDR3 DNA follows: TGTGCCAGCAGCTTGGCCCCCACGGGCCAAGAGACCCAGTACTTC. The whole variable domain, filled in from reference TRBV5-4 and TRBJ2-5, reads ETGVTQSPTHLIKTRGQQVTLRCSSQSGHNTVSWYQQALGQGPQFIFQYYREEENGRGNFPPRFSGLQFPNYSSELNVNALELDDSALYLCASSLAPTGQETQYFGPGTRLLVL.

The gene calls are TRBV6-1 and TRBJ2-5; no definite D call. This CDR3 spans 13 amino acids. Between the trimmed V and J ends, which lost 2 bases and 4 bases, there was a span of 8 bases. Germline V gives CDR1 MNHNS, CDR2 SASEGT. In nucleotides, the CDR3 is TGTGCCAGCAGTGAACTGGGCCGAGAGACCCAGTACTTC. Translated, it gives CASSELGRETQYF.

The rearrangement links TRBV4-3 to TRBJ1-2; D not resolved. The CDR3 totals 15 residues. Germline V gene lookup returns CDR1 LGHNA and CDR2 YSLEER. V lost 0 bases to trimming and J lost 8 bases, with 16 bases between them. CDR3 DNA sequence: TGCGCCAGCAGCCAAGAGCGGGGAGTGGCTGTAGGCTACACCTTC. Translating it yields CASSQERGVAVGYTF.

This chain joins TRBV9 and TRBJ2-5, with TRBD1 matching 7 bases. In germline, CDR1 is SGDLS, CDR2 YYNGEE. J gave up 5 bases and V 0 bases, and 4 bases lay outside the gene matches. The CDR3 length is 14 residues. The CDR3 nucleotides read TGTGCCAGCAGCGTAGGGGACAGTGTCGAGACCCAGTACTTC. Protein: CASSVGDSVETQYF. The complete variable domain, with remaining parts taken from reference TRBV9 and TRBJ2-5, reads DSGVTQTPKHLITATGQRVTLRCSPRSGDLSVYWYQQSLDQGLQFLIQYYNGEERAKGNILERFSAQQFPDLHSELNLSSLELGDSALYFCASSVGDSVETQYFGPGTRLLVL.

The chain carries TRBV9 and TRBJ1-2; possibly TRBD1 for D (5 bases). The CDR3 has 14 residues. Trimming stripped 4 bases from V and 7 bases from J, with 17 bases between. Germline V gene data show CDR1 as SGDLS and CDR2 as YYNGEE. CDR3 protein: CASSPSGGVGGYTF. In DNA, the CDR3 is TGTGCCAGCAGCCCCAGTGGAGGGGTTGGTGGCTACACCTTC.

The gene calls are TRBV15 and TRBJ2-7, with a possible D match to TRBD1 (6 bases). Germline CDR1 and CDR2: LNHNV and YYDKDF (reference sequence). The CDR3 contains 15 residues. Trimming shortened V by 5 bases and J by 4 bases, and 18 bases separated the two germline ends. Written as DNA, the CDR3 is TGTGCCACCAGCGATGGGCAGGGGTCAGGATACGAGCAGTACTTC. Encoded protein: CATSDGQGSGYEQYF. Full variable domain (rest looked up from reference TRBV15 and TRBJ2-7): DAMVIQNPRYQVTQFGKPVTLSCSQTLNHNVMYWYQQKSSQAPKLLFHYYDKDFNNEADTPDNFQSRRPNTSFCFLDIRSPGLGDTAMYLCATSDGQGSGYEQYFGPGTRLTVT.

The chain is built from TRBV6-1 and TRBJ2-5; D is uncertain. The CDR3 has 13 amino acids. Trimming removed 5 bases from V and 2 bases from J, with 9 bases in between. Germline V gives CDR1 MNHNS, CDR2 SASEGT. CDR3 sequence (DNA): TGTGCCAGCAGTCTTAGCAGTCAAGAGACCCAGTACTTC. Translating gives CASSLSSQETQYF.

The V and J genes are TRBV5-1 and TRBJ2-5; 7 positions match TRBD2. The germline gives CDR1 SGHRS, CDR2 YFSETQ. Unmatched junction bases numbered 8, after V lost 4 bases and J lost 2 bases. This CDR3 comprises 15 residues. CDR3 region: CASSPRPSGQETQYF. The CDR3 DNA reads as TGCGCCAGCAGCCCCCGCCCTAGCGGACAAGAGACCCAGTACTTC.

The chain employs TRBV4-3 and TRBJ2-1; 9 nucleotides align to TRBD2. CDR3 length: 16 amino acids. Germline CDR1 is LGHNA and CDR2 is YSLEER. Trimming at V came to 0 bases and at J to 6 bases, leaving 6 bases not matched to a gene. DNA of the CDR3: TGCGCCAGCAGCCAAGACGCTAGCGGGGTTCTCAATGAGCAGTTCTTC. It specifies CASSQDASGVLNEQFF.

CDR3 in DNA: TGTGCCAGCAGCGTAGACGGGTTCGAGCAGTACTTC. Translation gives CASSVDGFEQYF. The rearrangement joins TRBV9 to TRBJ2-5, with unresolved D. Near its end, the DNA agrees better with TRBJ2-7, so the J call may be wrong. The V gene's germline CDR1 is SGDLS and CDR2 YYNGEE. There are 12 residues in the CDR3.

The chain's CDR3 is CASRSRGSNEKLFF. In DNA form, the CDR3 reads TGTGCCAGCAGGTCGAGGGGGAGTAATGAAAAACTGTTTTTT. The chain carries TRBV27 and TRBJ1-4; a possible D gene is TRBD1 (6 bases). Germline V gives CDR1 MNHEY, CDR2 SMNVEV (reference sequence). V lost 6 bases and J lost 4, with 12 bases in between. The CDR3 extends over 14 amino acids.

The V and J genes are TRBV19 and TRBJ2-3, with a possible D match to TRBD2 (6 bases). This CDR3 is 12 amino acids long. Trimming removed 6 bases at V and 6 bases at J, with 10 bases between. Germline CDR1 and CDR2: LNHDA and SQIVND (reference sequence). Written as DNA, the CDR3 is TGTGCCAGTAGGGGACTTATTGATACGCAGTATTTT. It translates to CASRGLIDTQYF.